The 22 T cell receptor beta chains below come from one sample, sequenced in a study of blood T cell repertoires in COVID-19. TCRdb keeps only in-frame clones here, not all; method: immunoSEQ multiplex PCR. Here the sample spans some 64,000 clones, roughly 80% being singletons. The sample consisted of peripheral blood. Receptor source: a man older than 75 with active or convalescent COVID-19.

The rearrangement links TRBV7-2 to TRBJ1-1; unclear D gene. The CDR3 is 14 amino acids. V lost 4 bases to trimming and J lost 10 bases, with 19 bases between them. Germline V gene data show CDR1 as SGHTA and CDR2 as FQGNSA. The CDR3 loop reads CASSSTGGGRRAFF. CDR3 coding DNA: TGTGCCAGCAGCTCGACGGGAGGAGGGAGGAGAGCTTTCTTT.

The chain uses TRBV10-3 and TRBJ2-5, with D possibly matching TRBD1 (5 bases). This CDR3 comprises 12 residues. Trimming removed 4 bases from V and 5 bases from J, with 8 bases in between. Germline values: CDR1 ENHRY, CDR2 SYGVKD. The CDR3 DNA reads TGTGCCATCAGTGGGGCAGGGGAGACCCAGTACTTC. Translation gives CAISGAGETQYF.

This clone came up once. The rearrangement joins TRBV27 to TRBJ1-1, with unresolved D. Germline assignment: CDR1 MNHEY and CDR2 SMNVEV (reference sequence). The CDR3 spans 14 residues. V lost 2 bases, J lost 5 bases, and 12 bases lay in between. The CDR3 sequence is CASSLKVRETEAFF. The CDR3 coding sequence is TGTGCCAGCAGTTTAAAGGTAAGGGAGACTGAAGCTTTCTTT.

CDR3 residues: CASSLYPAYNEQFF. The CDR3 nucleotides are TGCGCCAGCAGCTTGTATCCAGCCTACAATGAGCAGTTCTTC. J is TRBJ2-1 and V is TRBV5-1; D unresolved. Trimming removed 1 base from V and 2 bases from J, with 7 bases in between. The CDR3 loop spans 14 amino acids. From germline, CDR1 is SGHRS and CDR2 YFSETQ.

The chain's CDR3 is CASSSSSRMGEQYF. The CDR3 nucleotides are TGTGCCAGCAGCTCTAGCTCTCGAATGGGGGAGCAGTACTTC. The genes are TRBV11-1 and TRBJ2-7, with D maybe TRBD2 (5 bases). The V end was cut by 4 bases, the J end by 7 bases, with 17 bases between. In germline, CDR1 is SGHAT, CDR2 FQDESV (reference sequence). This CDR3 has 14 amino acids.

The J gene is TRBJ2-7, the V gene TRBV27; 9 nucleotides line up with TRBD2. CDR3 size: 15 residues. Germline CDR1 and CDR2: MNHEY and SMNVEV (reference sequence). V was pared by 1 base and J by 3 bases, with 4 bases of the junction left unmatched. CDR3 DNA: TGTGCCAGCAGTTTATTGGGGACTAGCAGCTACGAGCAGTACTTC. Its protein product is CASSLLGTSSYEQYF.

This sequence joins TRBV6-5 and TRBJ2-1; a possible D gene is TRBD2 (5 bases). Germline V gives CDR1 MNHEY, CDR2 SVGAGI. The V end was cut by 8 bases, the J end by 6 bases, with 14 bases between. The CDR3 runs to 13 residues. The CDR3 reads CASLAPAGNEQFF. CDR3 DNA sequence: TGTGCCAGCCTCGCTCCCGCGGGCAATGAGCAGTTCTTC.

V usage is TRBV29-1 and J usage is TRBJ2-7, with D tentatively TRBD2 (6 bases). Trimming took off 6 bases at V and 7 bases at J, with 19 bases between the two ends. CDR3 length: 13 residues. Germline CDR1 reads SQVTM; CDR2 reads ANQGSEA. The CDR3 DNA reads as TGCAGCGTCCAGGACCACCCTGGGGGGGAGCAGTACTTC. It codes for CSVQDHPGGEQYF.

There are a few counts of this clone. V and J are TRBV5-1 and TRBJ1-1; 7 bases match TRBD1. Germline-derived CDR1 and CDR2 are SGHRS and YFSETQ. This CDR3 has 14 amino acids. Trimming cost V 2 bases and J 11 bases; bases outside gene matches: 12. CDR3: CASSLRVGGADAFF. The DNA of the CDR3 is TGCGCCAGCAGCTTAAGAGTAGGGGGCGCAGACGCTTTCTTT.

This rearrangement joins TRBV6-5 to TRBJ2-3; D is uncertain. The CDR3 runs to 12 residues. With 6 bases removed from V and 4 bases from J, the gap between germline ends came to 8 bases. CDR1 and CDR2 from the germline V gene are MNHEY and SVGAGI. CDR3 residues: CASRTNADTQYF. CDR3 in DNA: TGTGCCAGCAGGACAAACGCAGATACGCAGTATTTT.

The chain has TRBV14 and TRBJ2-7; a possible D gene is TRBD1 (5 bases). The CDR3 spans 11 residues. Trimming took off 4 bases at V and 7 bases at J, with 8 bases between the two ends. CDR1 is SGHDN and CDR2 is FVKESK in the germline V gene. The CDR3 sequence: CASSPGAEQYF. In DNA, the CDR3 is TGTGCCAGCAGCCCTGGGGCAGAGCAGTACTTC.

The chain links TRBV2 to TRBJ2-2; 9 bases match TRBD1. V shed 4 bases and J 6 bases; nucleotides not matched to a gene: 0. CDR1 and CDR2 (germline): SNHLY, FYNNEI. The CDR3 extends over 13 amino acids. The CDR3 region has the DNA TGTGCCAGCAGTGGACAGGGGGCCGGGGAGCTGTTTTTT. As protein: CASSGQGAGELFF. The full variable domain, in which reference TRBV2 and TRBJ2-2 provide the parts outside the CDR3, is EPEVTQTPSHQVTQMGQEVILRCVPISNHLYFYWYRQILGQKVEFLVSFYNNEISEKSEIFDDQFSVERPDGSNFTLKIRSTKLEDSAMYFCASSGQGAGELFFGEGSRLTVL.

The V and J genes are TRBV3-1 (or the pseudogene TRBV3-2) and TRBJ1-5; no clear D. Trimming stripped 1 base from V and 0 bases from J, with 7 bases between. The CDR3 covers 15 residues. Germline loops: CDR1 LGHDT, CDR2 YNNKEL (reference sequence). The CDR3 spells CASSQGAVSNQPQHF. DNA of the CDR3: TGTGCCAGCAGCCAAGGGGCCGTTAGCAATCAGCCCCAGCATTTT.

This chain links TRBV5-1 with TRBJ2-7; D not certain. The CDR3 has 13 amino acids. The ends were cut back, 0 bases at V and 6 bases at J, with 10 bases in the middle. Looked up from germline, CDR1 is SGHRS and CDR2 is YFSETQ. The CDR3 sequence is CASSLGALGEQYF. In nucleotides, the CDR3 is TGCGCCAGCAGCTTGGGGGCATTGGGCGAGCAGTACTTC.

V and J are TRBV6-5 and TRBJ2-1; 10 nucleotides line up with TRBD2. Looked up from germline, CDR1 is MNHEY and CDR2 is SVGAGI. With V trimmed by 6 bases and J by 8 bases, 7 bases remained unmatched. This CDR3 is 14 amino acids long. CDR3 nucleotide sequence: TGTGCCAGCAGAAAGCGGGAGGGGGGGGATGAGCAGTTCTTC. This sequence encodes CASRKREGGDEQFF.

Many counts were recorded for this clone. The V call is TRBV7-2, the J call TRBJ1-5; D ambiguous. The CDR3 is 13 amino acids. Germline lookup yields CDR1 SGHTA and CDR2 FQGNSA. The germline V and J ends were trimmed by 2 bases and 4 bases, with 6 bases remaining between them. The CDR3 coding sequence is TGTGCCAGCAGCTTAATGAGAAATCAGCCCCAGCATTTT. It specifies CASSLMRNQPQHF. Combining the CDR3 with reference TRBV7-2 and TRBJ1-5 gives the whole variable domain GAGVSQSPSNKVTEKGKDVELRCDPISGHTALYWYRQSLGQGLEFLIYFQGNSAPDKSGLPSDRFSAERTGGSVSTLTIQRTQQEDSAVYLCASSLMRNQPQHFGDGTRLSIL.

The chain is built from TRBV10-2 and TRBJ1-2; TRBD1 agrees at 7 bases. This CDR3 has 15 amino acids. Per the germline V gene, CDR1 is WSHSY and CDR2 is SAAADI. The trim removed 5 bases at V and 6 bases at J, leaving 12 bases unmatched. DNA for the CDR3: TGCGCCAGCAGTACTCCCAAAGGGGGCGCAGATGGCTACACCTTC. Amino acid sequence: CASSTPKGGADGYTF.

The chain couples TRBV11-3 to TRBJ2-7, with 8 bases aligning to TRBD1. Germline CDR1 and CDR2: SGHNT and YENEEA. This CDR3 has 16 residues. The V gene end was trimmed by 5 bases and the J gene end by 3 bases; junction bases not matched to a gene: 12. CDR3 nucleotides: TGTGCCAGCAGCCCAGGAGGACAGGGACTTTTCTACGAGCAGTACTTC. Protein product: CASSPGGQGLFYEQYF.

This clone has a handful of counts. V gene TRBV19 combines with J gene TRBJ2-7; D unclear. Trimming removed 3 bases from V and 4 bases from J, with 13 bases in between. CDR3 size: 14 residues. The germline gives CDR1 LNHDA, CDR2 SQIVND (reference sequence). The CDR3 bases are TGTGCCAGTAGTATCGGTCTTCAGCGATACGAGCAGTACTTC. This translates into CASSIGLQRYEQYF.

The V call is TRBV29-1, the J call TRBJ2-1; the D gene is possibly TRBD1 (6 bases). The CDR3 extends over 12 amino acids. V lost 0 bases and J 15 bases, leaving 15 bases between the germline ends. Looked up from germline, CDR1 is SQVTM and CDR2 is ANQGSEA. CDR3 in amino acids: CSVEDMGQGPFF. The CDR3 DNA reads TGCAGCGTTGAAGATATGGGGCAGGGGCCGTTCTTC.

This clone has a count of ten or more. The gene calls are TRBV30 and TRBJ2-1; a possible D gene is TRBD2 (6 bases). The CDR3 consists of 16 residues. Deletions cut 0 bases from V and 1 base from J, with 13 bases between. The germline gives CDR1 GTSNPN, CDR2 SVGIG (reference sequence). CDR3 in amino acids: CAWSVHGSGSYNEQFF. The CDR3 DNA sequence: TGTGCCTGGAGTGTACACGGGAGTGGATCCTACAATGAGCAGTTCTTC.

V gene TRBV11-2 combines with J gene TRBJ1-1, with unresolved D. CDR3 length: 13 residues. V was clipped by 1 base and J by 5 bases, with 8 bases between them. Germline V gene sequence: CDR1 SGHAT, CDR2 FQNNGV. CDR3 sequence (DNA): TGTGCCAGCAGCTTAGGGAGGCGGACTGAAGCTTTCTTT. Its protein product is CASSLGRRTEAFF.